This T cell receptor beta chain emerged from a study of blood T cell repertoires in COVID-19. Germline loops: CDR1 SGHTA, CDR2 FQGNSA. The V end lost 2 bases, the J end lost 5 bases, and 7 bases lay between the germline ends. This CDR3 has 13 amino acids. Libraries were prepared by immunoSEQ multiplex PCR; TCRdb keeps only in-frame clonotypes and omits some of them. The data contain 65,000 to 85,000 clones, 80% to 90% of them seen just once; the ten biggest clones take up 7% to 10%. The chain employs TRBV7-2 and TRBJ1-5; D remains ambiguous. This sequence was found in a man aged 50-60 years with active COVID-19. Sequencing was performed on peripheral blood. Here the CDR3 reads CASSLSSDQPQHF. CDR3 nucleotide sequence: TGTGCCAGCAGCTTATCATCGGATCAGCCCCAGCATTTT.